This T cell receptor beta chain is from a study of blood T cells in healthy people across ages. Overall study findings and caveats: Estimated diversity across one million T cells was deemed an underestimate. Age showed a roughly linear inverse relationship with TCR beta diversity per million T cells. The lack of PBMC sorting stopped any conclusive naive versus antigen-experienced comparison.

For the second PCR, which ran for roughly 6 to 12 cycles, a sample-barcoded 5' primer and a J-beta primer mix were used. TCRdb called the 5' RACE reads again in MiXCR, with one record for every CDR3 protein. The repertoire consists of about 1.4 million distinct CDR3 sequences, with approximately 60% occurring once and the leading ten covering over 6.5%. The CDR3 extends over 12 amino acids. Germline CDR1 is DFQATT and CDR2 is SNEGSKA (reference sequence). V was cut by 2 bases and J by 0 bases, with 5 bases left in between. In its sample, this clonotype was seen a few times. Its antigen is undetermined.

This sequence originates from a man between 18 and 35 years old in good health. The sample was blood. This rearrangement joins TRBV20-1 to TRBJ2-7; D is unresolved. The CDR3 spells CSARLGSYEQYF. As DNA, the CDR3 is TGCAGTGCTAGACTGGGCTCCTACGAGCAGTACTTC.